This entry describes one TCR beta chain. Antigen: not known. J was trimmed by 1 base and V by 1 base; bases with no gene match: 5. The CDR3 contains 16 residues. Germline V gives CDR1 MGHRA, CDR2 YSYEKL. The data are from a study of CD8+ T cells in alopecia areata. Study as a whole: Treated patients were given 5 to 10 mg oral tofacitinib twice daily. Tofacitinib was given for 6 to 18 months, then stopped for 6 months.

Treatment noted: oral pan-JAK inhibitor, 5-10 mg twice daily. It was from alopecia areata patients that lesional scalp punch biopsies and peripheral blood were collected. Whole-study results and caveats: Mice gave a clearer picture of TCR sharing than patients did, possibly for HLA-related reasons.

RNA was extracted and reverse transcribed into cDNA as the sequencing template. Assay: immunoSEQ multiplex PCR; the TCRdb copy retains only in-frame clones and omits some. The sample records approximately 220,000 clones, roughly two fifths being singletons. This TCR was recovered from a human donor with alopecia areata. This material consisted of CD4+ T cells sorted from blood, taken at roughly week 30, from a patient treated with tofacitinib. V and J are TRBV4-1 and TRBJ2-7, with 9 bases matching TRBD2. CDR3 bases: TGCGCCAGCAGCCAAGTAGCGGGAGTCGCATCCTACGAGCAGTACTTC. Residues: CASSQVAGVASYEQYF.